The 5 T cell receptor beta chains presented below share a single source sample, sequenced in a study of cytomegalovirus exposure and HLA in healthy donors. Use of 60 Vbeta and 13 Jbeta primers characterized the PCR. Sequencing used immunoSEQ multiplex PCR; TCRdb keeps in-frame clones, though not all of them. The data contain about 100,000 clones, roughly three quarters of them singletons. The sample was PBMCs. All receptors derive from a man aged 40-49 years in good health and CMV-seropositive.

There are a few counts of this clone. This chain links TRBV9 with TRBJ2-3; possible D gene TRBD2, 6 bases. Germline CDR1 is SGDLS and CDR2 is YYNGEE. The CDR3 is made up of 15 amino acids. With 3 bases removed from V and 3 bases from J, the gap between germline ends came to 14 bases. The CDR3 sequence: CASSEGSGQTDTQYF. The CDR3, as DNA: TGTGCCAGCAGCGAGGGAAGCGGGCAAACAGATACGCAGTATTTT.

CDR3 residues: CATSRGFDSEFGNSPLHF. CDR3 in DNA: TGTGCCACCAGCAGAGGATTTGACAGCGAATTCGGGAATTCACCCCTCCACTTT. The V and J genes are TRBV15 and TRBJ1-6, with D possibly being TRBD1 (5 bases). Trimming left V 1 base short and J 7 bases short, with 20 bases between. Germline V gene data show CDR1 as LNHNV and CDR2 as YYDKDF (reference sequence). This CDR3 is 18 amino acids long.

This clone was recorded a few times. V usage is TRBV7-9 and J usage is TRBJ1-3, with D perhaps matching TRBD1 (6 bases). Looked up from germline, CDR1 is SEHNR and CDR2 is FQNEAQ (reference sequence). Trimming left V 1 base short and J 2 bases short, with 12 bases between. This CDR3 comprises 16 residues. The CDR3 DNA reads TGTGCCAGCAGCTTAGGGGGGACAACGACTGGAAACACCATATATTTT. It translates to CASSLGGTTTGNTIYF.

DNA of the CDR3: TGTGCCAGCAGCTGGACAGGGGGTAGCAATCAGCCCCAGCATTTT. Protein sequence: CASSWTGGSNQPQHF. The chain links TRBV5-5 to TRBJ1-5, with 10 bases lining up with TRBD1. V shed 3 bases, J shed 0 bases, and the junction held 0 bases outside the gene matches. CDR1 SGHKS and CDR2 YYEKEE come from the germline V gene (reference sequence). The CDR3 runs to 15 residues.

This chain uses TRBV7-6 with TRBJ2-7, with D perhaps TRBD2 (5 bases). This CDR3 region has 14 residues. Germline assignment: CDR1 SGHVS and CDR2 FNYEAQ. V lost 5 bases, J lost 2 bases, and 13 bases lay in between. CDR3 sequence reads: CASSQDWPTYEQYF. CDR3 bases: TGTGCCAGCAGCCAGGACTGGCCAACCTACGAGCAGTACTTC.